This T cell receptor beta chain was documented in a study of vaccination effects on CD4 cells after COVID-19. Broader study findings: The study found marked clonal contraction of infection- and vaccine-induced clones late after vaccination.

Points on this clone: Its antigen is unidentified.

Antigen-specific CD4+ T cells were first expanded with viral peptide pools by the ViraFEST assay and only then sequenced. Having been cultured for around ten days, the cells underwent CD4+ T cell isolation. Nucleocapsid antibodies were negative in the vaccine recipients, who had never had SARS-CoV-2 infection. Each well held 1.5 million to 2 million PBMC cultured with roughly 10 ug/ml peptides and about 9.7 IU/ml IL-2. Profiling relied on immunoSEQ multiplex PCR, and the TCRdb table lists in-frame clones only, not all of them. The sample carries more than 40,000 clones, around 81% recorded once. CDR1 is LGHNA, CDR2 YSLEER, per germline. With 0 bases removed from V and 5 bases from J, the gap between germline ends came to 13 bases. This CDR3 has 15 amino acids.

The rearrangement joins TRBV4-3 to TRBJ1-2, with a tentative D call TRBD1 (6 bases). Here the sequenced sample was CD4+ T cells from PBMCs cultured with SARS-CoV-2 spike peptides, taken before COVID-19 vaccination. The TCR originated in a human donor who received a COVID-19 vaccine. CDR3 amino acids: CASSQESGQGYGYTF. In DNA form, the CDR3 reads TGCGCCAGCAGCCAAGAAAGCGGGCAGGGGTATGGCTACACCTTC.